This TCR beta chain was sequenced during a study of Graves' ophthalmopathy and Graves' hyperthyroidism. As for the study in general: Hyperthyroidism showing no ophthalmopathy within 18 months of follow-up was stable.

Points on this clonotype: Its antigen is unknown.

The V and J ends lost 6 bases and 3 bases, in that order; junction bases with no gene match: 4. CDR3 length: 13 amino acids. The germline V gene encodes CDR1 SNHLY and CDR2 FYNNEI. Amplified material comprised TCR beta CDR3 regions derived from RNA transcripts. The first-round RT-PCR employed HTBI primers together with the Qiagen OneStep RT-PCR kit. A multiplex PCR was then performed as the second round. One entry per CDR3 protein, called by TCRdb with MiXCR from the multiplex PCR reads. Among about 1.1 million distinct CDR3 sequences listed, less than 45% were seen once. Reliance was placed on clinical symptoms, serum thyroxine, TRAb, thyroid ultrasound and orbital computed tomography for diagnosis. Whole-study findings and limits: A model of 13 signatures distinguished ophthalmopathy from stable hyperthyroidism at about 86% sensitivity and 81.08% specificity.

The V gene is TRBV2, the J gene TRBJ2-7; TRBD2 matches at 8 bases. This clonotype was obtained from an adult man with Graves' hyperthyroidism. The sample comprised peripheral blood or thyroid tissue (not recorded which). This CDR3 reads CASSASGRYEQYF. CDR3 coding DNA: TGTGCCAGCAGCGCTAGCGGGCGCTACGAGCAGTACTTC.